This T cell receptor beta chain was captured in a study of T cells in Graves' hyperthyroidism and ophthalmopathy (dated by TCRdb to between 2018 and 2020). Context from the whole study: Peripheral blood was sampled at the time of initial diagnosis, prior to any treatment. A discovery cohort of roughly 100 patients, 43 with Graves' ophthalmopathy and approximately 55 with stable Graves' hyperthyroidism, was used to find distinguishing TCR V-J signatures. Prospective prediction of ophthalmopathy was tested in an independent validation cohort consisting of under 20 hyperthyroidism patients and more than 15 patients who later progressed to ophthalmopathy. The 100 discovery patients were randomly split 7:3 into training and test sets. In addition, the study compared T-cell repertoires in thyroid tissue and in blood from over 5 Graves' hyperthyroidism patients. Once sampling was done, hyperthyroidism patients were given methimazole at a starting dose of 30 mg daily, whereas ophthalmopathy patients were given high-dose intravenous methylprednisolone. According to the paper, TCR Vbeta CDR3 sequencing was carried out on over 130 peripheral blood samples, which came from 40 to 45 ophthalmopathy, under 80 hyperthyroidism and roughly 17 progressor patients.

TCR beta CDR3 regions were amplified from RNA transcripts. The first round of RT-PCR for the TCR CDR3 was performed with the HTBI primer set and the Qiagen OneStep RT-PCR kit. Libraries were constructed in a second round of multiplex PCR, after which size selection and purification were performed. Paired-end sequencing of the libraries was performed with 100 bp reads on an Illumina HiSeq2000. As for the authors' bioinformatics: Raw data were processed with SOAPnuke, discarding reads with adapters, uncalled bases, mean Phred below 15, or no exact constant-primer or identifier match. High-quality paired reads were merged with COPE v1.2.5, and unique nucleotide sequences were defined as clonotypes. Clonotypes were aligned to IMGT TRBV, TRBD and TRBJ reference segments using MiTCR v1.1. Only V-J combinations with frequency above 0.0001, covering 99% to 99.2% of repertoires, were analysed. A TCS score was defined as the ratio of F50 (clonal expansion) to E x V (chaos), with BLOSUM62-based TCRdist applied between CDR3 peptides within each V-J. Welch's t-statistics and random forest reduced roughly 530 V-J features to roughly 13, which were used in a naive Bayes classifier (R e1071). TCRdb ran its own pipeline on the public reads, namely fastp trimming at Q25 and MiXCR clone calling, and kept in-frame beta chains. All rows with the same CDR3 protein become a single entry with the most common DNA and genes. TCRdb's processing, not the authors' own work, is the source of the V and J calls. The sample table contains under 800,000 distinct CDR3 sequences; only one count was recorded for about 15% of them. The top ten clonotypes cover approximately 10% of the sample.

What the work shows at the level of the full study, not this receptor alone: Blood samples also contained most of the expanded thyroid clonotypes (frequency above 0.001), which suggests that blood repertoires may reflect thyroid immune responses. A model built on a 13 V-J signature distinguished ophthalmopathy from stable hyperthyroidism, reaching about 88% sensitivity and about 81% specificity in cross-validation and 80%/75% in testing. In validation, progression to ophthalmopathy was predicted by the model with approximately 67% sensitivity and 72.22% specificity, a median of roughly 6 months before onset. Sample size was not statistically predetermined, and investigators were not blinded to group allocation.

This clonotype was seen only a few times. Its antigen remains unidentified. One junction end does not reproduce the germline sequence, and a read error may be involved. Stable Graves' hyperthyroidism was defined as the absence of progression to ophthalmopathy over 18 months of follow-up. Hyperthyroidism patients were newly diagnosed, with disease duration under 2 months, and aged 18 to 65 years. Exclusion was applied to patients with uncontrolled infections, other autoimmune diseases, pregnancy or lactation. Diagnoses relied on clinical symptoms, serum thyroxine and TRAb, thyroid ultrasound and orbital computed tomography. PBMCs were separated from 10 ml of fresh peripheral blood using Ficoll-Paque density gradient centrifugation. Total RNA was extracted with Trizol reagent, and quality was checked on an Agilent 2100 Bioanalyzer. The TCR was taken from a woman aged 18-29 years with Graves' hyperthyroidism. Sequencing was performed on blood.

The nucleotide sequence is given as TGTGCCAGCAAGGGTACACTAGTTAAGTACGGGCAGTACTTC. This yields the protein CASKGTLVKYGQYF. The chain joins TRBV2 to TRBJ2-7; TRBD2 is perhaps the D gene, given 5 matching bases. Including cysteine and phenylalanine, the CDR3 has 14 amino acids. Only CDR3 DNA is held: 42 bases, read in frame from base 1. For CDR1 and CDR2, the germline V gene lists SNHLY and FYNNEI.